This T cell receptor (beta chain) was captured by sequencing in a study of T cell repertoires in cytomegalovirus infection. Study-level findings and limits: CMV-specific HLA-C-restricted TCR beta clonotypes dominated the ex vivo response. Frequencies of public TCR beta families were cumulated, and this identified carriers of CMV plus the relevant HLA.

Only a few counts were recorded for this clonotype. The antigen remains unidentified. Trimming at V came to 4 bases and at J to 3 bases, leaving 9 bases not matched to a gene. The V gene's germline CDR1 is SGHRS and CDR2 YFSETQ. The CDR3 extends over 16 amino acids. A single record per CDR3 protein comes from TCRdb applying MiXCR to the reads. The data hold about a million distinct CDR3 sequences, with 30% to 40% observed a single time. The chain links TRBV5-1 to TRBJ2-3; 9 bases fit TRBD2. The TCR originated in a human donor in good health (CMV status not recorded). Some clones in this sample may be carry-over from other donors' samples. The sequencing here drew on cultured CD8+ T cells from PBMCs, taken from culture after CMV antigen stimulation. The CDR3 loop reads CASSPPVAGGTDTQYF. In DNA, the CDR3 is TGCGCCAGCAGCCCGCCGGTGGCGGGGGGGACAGATACGCAGTATTTT. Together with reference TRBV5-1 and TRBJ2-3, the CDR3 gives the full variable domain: KAGVTQTPRYLIKTRGQQVTLSCSPISGHRSVSWYQQTPGQGLQFLFEYFSETQRNKGNFPGRFSGRQFSNSRSEMNVSTLELGDSALYLCASSPPVAGGTDTQYFGPGTRLTVL.